This TCR beta chain stems from a study of T cells in Graves' hyperthyroidism and ophthalmopathy (dated by TCRdb to about 2019). Regarding the study in general: Peripheral blood samples were taken at the time of initial diagnosis, prior to any treatment. In roughly six Graves' hyperthyroidism patients, the study also compared T-cell repertoires from thyroid tissue with T-cell repertoires from blood. The 75 to 100 discovery patients were divided at random into training and test sets in a 7:3 ratio. TCR Vbeta CDR3 sequencing of some 140 peripheral blood samples (over 40 ophthalmopathy, about 80 hyperthyroidism and around 17 progressor patients) is reported in the paper. A discovery cohort of approximately 97 patients, approximately 45 with Graves' ophthalmopathy and under 60 with stable Graves' hyperthyroidism, was used to find distinguishing TCR V-J signatures. Whether ophthalmopathy could be predicted prospectively was tested in an independent validation cohort made up of approximately 19 hyperthyroidism patients plus 17 patients who later progressed to ophthalmopathy. Once sampling was done, hyperthyroidism patients were given methimazole at a starting dose of 30 mg daily, whereas ophthalmopathy patients were given high-dose intravenous methylprednisolone.

CDR3 length: 16 amino acids, cysteine to phenylalanine. CDR3 DNA is the only sequence kept; it has 48 bases, read in frame from the first base. CDR1 is given as SSHAT and CDR2 as FNYEAQ, both from the germline V gene (reference sequence). The TCR beta CDR3 regions were amplified from the RNA transcripts. The first round of RT-PCR for the TCR CDR3 was performed with the HTBI primer set and the Qiagen OneStep RT-PCR kit. A second multiplex PCR round built the libraries, followed by size selection and purification. Paired-end sequencing of the libraries was performed with 100 bp reads on an Illumina HiSeq2000. On the study's bioinformatics: SOAPnuke was used to process the raw data, with reads discarded if the reads contained adapters or uncalled bases, had a mean Phred below 15, or lacked an exact constant-primer or identifier match. COPE v1.2.5 was used to merge the high-quality paired reads, and each unique nucleotide sequence was defined as a clonotype. MiTCR v1.1 was used to align the clonotypes against IMGT TRBV, TRBD and TRBJ reference segments. Only V-J combinations with frequency above 0.0001, covering approximately 99% of repertoires, were analysed. The TCS score was defined as the ratio of F50 (clonal expansion) to E x V (chaos), calculated using BLOSUM62-based TCRdist between CDR3 peptides within each V-J. Welch's t-statistics and random forest reduced 500 to 650 V-J features to 10 to 15, which were used in a naive Bayes classifier (R e1071). Starting from the raw public reads, TCRdb applied fastp trimming at Q25, assembled clones with MiXCR and retained in-frame beta chains. All rows with the same CDR3 protein become a single entry with the most common DNA and genes. The V and J calls reflect TCRdb's pipeline rather than the authors' work. Across this sample there are hundreds of thousands of distinct CDR3 sequences, with about 12% seen only once. The biggest ten clones account for 9.2% of the sample.

This clonotype was observed at least ten times. Its antigen target is currently unknown. Compared with germline, one end of the junction differs, possibly owing to a read error. The paper as a whole reports these results and caveats: In cross-validation, a model built on a 13 V-J signature told ophthalmopathy apart from stable hyperthyroidism with under 90% sensitivity and approximately 81% specificity, and in testing the same model reached 80%/75%. Blood samples also contained most of the expanded thyroid clonotypes (frequency above 0.001), which suggests that blood repertoires may reflect thyroid immune responses. In validation, the model predicted progression to ophthalmopathy with over 65% sensitivity and 72% to 85% specificity, a median of approximately 6.5 months before onset. No statistical method was used to fix the sample size in advance, and group allocation was not hidden from the investigators.

Stable Graves' hyperthyroidism was defined as the absence of progression to ophthalmopathy over 18 months of follow-up. Hyperthyroidism patients were aged 18 to 65 years and newly diagnosed, with disease duration of less than 2 months. Any patient with an uncontrolled infection, another autoimmune disease, pregnancy or lactation was excluded. Clinical symptoms, serum thyroxine and TRAb, thyroid ultrasound, and orbital computed tomography formed the basis for the diagnoses. Ficoll-Paque density gradient centrifugation was used to isolate PBMCs from 8 to 10 ml of fresh peripheral blood. Total RNA was extracted with Trizol reagent, and quality was checked on an Agilent 2100 Bioanalyzer.

The chain is encoded by TRBV7-7 joined to TRBJ1-4, with 7 bases in between that match TRBD1. The sequence came from a woman aged 18-30 years with Graves' hyperthyroidism. Material for sequencing was blood. The nucleotide sequence is given as TGTGCTAGCAGCTTAGCGCGGGACAGCCGAAATGAAAAACTGTTTTTT. This gives the protein CASSLARDSRNEKLFF.